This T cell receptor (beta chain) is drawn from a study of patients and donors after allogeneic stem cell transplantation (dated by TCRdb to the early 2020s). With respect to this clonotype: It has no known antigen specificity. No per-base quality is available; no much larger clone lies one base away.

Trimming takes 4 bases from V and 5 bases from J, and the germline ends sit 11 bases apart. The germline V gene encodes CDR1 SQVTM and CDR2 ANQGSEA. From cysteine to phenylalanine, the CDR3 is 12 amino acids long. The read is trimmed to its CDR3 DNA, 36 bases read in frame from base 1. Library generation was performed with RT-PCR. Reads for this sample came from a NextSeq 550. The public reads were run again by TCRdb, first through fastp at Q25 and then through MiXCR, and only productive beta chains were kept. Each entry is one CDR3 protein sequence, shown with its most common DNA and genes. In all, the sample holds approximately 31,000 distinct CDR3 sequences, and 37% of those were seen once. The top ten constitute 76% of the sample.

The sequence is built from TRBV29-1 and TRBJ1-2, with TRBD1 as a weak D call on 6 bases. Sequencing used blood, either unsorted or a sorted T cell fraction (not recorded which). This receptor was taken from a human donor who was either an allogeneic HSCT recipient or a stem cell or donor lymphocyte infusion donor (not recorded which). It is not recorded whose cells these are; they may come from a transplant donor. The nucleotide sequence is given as TGCAGCGTTGCAGCAGGGGTTTATGGCTACACCTTC. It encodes CSVAAGVYGYTF.